Reported below is one T cell receptor beta chain. This record comes from a study of blood T cell repertoires in COVID-19. Germline CDR1 is SGDLS and CDR2 is YYNGEE. The CDR3 has 15 amino acids. The ends were cut back, 1 base at V and 0 bases at J, with 7 bases in the middle. Clones were read by immunoSEQ multiplex PCR, and TCRdb kept only the in-frame ones, dropping some. This table has around 370,000 clones, about nine tenths appearing once. Source material: peripheral blood. The TCR comes from a woman in her seventies with COVID-19, enrolled during active disease. This chain connects TRBV9 to TRBJ1-4, with D unclear. Here the CDR3 DNA reads TGTGCCAGCAGCGTAAGTGCAGCAACTAATGAAAAACTGTTTTTT. Its protein is CASSVSAATNEKLFF.